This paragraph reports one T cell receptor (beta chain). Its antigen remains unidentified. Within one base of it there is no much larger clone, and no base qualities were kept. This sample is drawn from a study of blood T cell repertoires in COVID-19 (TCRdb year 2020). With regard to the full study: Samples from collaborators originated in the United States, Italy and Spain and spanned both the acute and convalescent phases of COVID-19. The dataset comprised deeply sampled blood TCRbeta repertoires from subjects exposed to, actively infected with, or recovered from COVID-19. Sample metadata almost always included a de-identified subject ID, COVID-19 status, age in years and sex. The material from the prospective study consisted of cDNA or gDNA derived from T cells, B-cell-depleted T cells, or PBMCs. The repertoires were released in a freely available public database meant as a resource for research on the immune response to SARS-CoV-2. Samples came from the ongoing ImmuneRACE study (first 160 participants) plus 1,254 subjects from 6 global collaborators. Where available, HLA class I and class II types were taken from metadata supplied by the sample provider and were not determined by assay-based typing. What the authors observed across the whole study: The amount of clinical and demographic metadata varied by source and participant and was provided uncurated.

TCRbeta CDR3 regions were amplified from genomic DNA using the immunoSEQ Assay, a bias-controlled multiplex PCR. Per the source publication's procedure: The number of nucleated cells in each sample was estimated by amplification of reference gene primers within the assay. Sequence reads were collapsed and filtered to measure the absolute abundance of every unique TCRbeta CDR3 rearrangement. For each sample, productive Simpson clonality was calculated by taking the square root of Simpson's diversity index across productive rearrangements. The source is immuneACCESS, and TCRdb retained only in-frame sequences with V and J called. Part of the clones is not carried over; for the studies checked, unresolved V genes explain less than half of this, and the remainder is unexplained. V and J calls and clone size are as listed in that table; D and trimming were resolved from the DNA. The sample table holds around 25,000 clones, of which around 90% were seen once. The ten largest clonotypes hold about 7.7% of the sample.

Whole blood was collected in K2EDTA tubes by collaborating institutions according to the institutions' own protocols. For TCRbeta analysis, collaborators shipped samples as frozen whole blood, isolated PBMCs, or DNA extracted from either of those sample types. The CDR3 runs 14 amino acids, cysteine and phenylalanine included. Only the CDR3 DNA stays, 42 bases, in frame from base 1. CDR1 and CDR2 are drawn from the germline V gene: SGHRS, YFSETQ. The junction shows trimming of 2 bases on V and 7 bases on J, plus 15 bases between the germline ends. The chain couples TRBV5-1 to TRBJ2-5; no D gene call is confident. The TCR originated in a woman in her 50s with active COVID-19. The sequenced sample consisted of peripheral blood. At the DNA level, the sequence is TGCGCCAGCAGCTTCCTTCAAGGTTCAGGGACCCAGTACTTC. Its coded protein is CASSFLQGSGTQYF.